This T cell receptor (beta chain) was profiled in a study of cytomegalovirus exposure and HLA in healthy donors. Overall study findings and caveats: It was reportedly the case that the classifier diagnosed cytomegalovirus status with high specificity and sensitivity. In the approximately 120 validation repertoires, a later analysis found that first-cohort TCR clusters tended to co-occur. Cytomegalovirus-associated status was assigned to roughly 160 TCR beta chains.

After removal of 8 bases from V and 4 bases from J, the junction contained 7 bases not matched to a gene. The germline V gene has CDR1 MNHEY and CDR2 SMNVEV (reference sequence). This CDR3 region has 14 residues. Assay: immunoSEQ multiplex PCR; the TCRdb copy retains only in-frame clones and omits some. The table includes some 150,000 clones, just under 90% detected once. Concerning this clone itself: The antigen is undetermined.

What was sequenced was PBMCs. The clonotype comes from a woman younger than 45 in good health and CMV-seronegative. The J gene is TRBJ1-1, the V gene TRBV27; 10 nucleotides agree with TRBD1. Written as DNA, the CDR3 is TGTGCCAGCGGGCTGGACAGGGGGGGCACTGAAGCTTTCTTT. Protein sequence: CASGLDRGGTEAFF.